What follows are 25 T cell receptor beta chains derived from one specimen sequenced in a study of blood T cell repertoires in COVID-19. Libraries were prepared by immunoSEQ multiplex PCR; TCRdb keeps only in-frame clonotypes and omits some of them. The sample has about 160,000 clones; about 80% are singletons. Sequencing used peripheral blood. These receptors all stem from a man aged 55 to 70 with acute or convalescent COVID-19.

The chain has TRBV6-5 and TRBJ2-7; D possibly corresponds to TRBD1 (5 bases). This CDR3 region has 14 residues. Looked up from germline, CDR1 is MNHEY and CDR2 is SVGAGI. Trimming removed 2 bases from V and 5 bases from J, with 13 bases in between. CDR3 coding DNA: TGTGCCAGCAGTTACGGCAGGGCCGTCGACGAGCAGTACTTC. It is translated as CASSYGRAVDEQYF.

This chain joins TRBV6-5 and TRBJ1-6; TRBD1 matches at 8 bases. CDR1 is MNHEY and CDR2 is SVGAGI in the germline V gene. This CDR3 contains 14 residues. J was trimmed by 13 bases and V by 6 bases; bases with no gene match: 11. The CDR3 loop is CASSGGTGGIPLHF. The CDR3 nucleotides are TGTGCCAGCAGCGGCGGGACAGGCGGCATTCCCCTCCACTTT.

The V and J genes are TRBV24-1 and TRBJ2-7; 8 bases are a match to TRBD1. Trimming removed 4 bases from V and 6 bases from J; junction bases left unmatched: 7. The CDR3 consists of 14 residues. Germline CDR1 KGHDR, CDR2 SFDVKD. The CDR3 reads CATSDRQGWGEQYF. As DNA, the CDR3 is TGTGCCACCAGTGACAGACAGGGGTGGGGCGAGCAGTACTTC.

The chain links TRBV3-1 (or the pseudogene TRBV3-2) to TRBJ1-5; 7 bases are a match to TRBD1. This CDR3 has 15 amino acids. The junction had 3 bases not matched to a gene; V was cut back by 1 base and J by 3 bases. Germline values: CDR1 LGHDT, CDR2 YNNKEL (reference sequence). The CDR3 here is CASSQGKGANQPQHF. For the CDR3, the DNA is TGTGCCAGCAGCCAAGGTAAGGGGGCCAATCAGCCCCAGCATTTT.

The CDR3 loop is CASSYNTALYGYTF. The CDR3, as DNA: TGTGCCAGCAGTTACAACACCGCCCTCTATGGCTACACCTTC. This chain uses TRBV6-2 or TRBV6-3 with TRBJ1-2; D is unresolved. CDR3 length equals 14 residues. CDR1 is MNHEY, CDR2 SVGEGT, per germline. Trimming cost V 2 bases and J 4 bases, with 11 bases left between them.

This chain uses TRBV2 with TRBJ2-5; 8 bases match TRBD1. The junction had 8 bases not matched to a gene; V was cut back by 2 bases and J by 3 bases. The CDR3 is made up of 16 amino acids. CDR1 and CDR2 from the germline V gene are SNHLY and FYNNEI. DNA of the CDR3: TGTGCCAGCAGTGAATGGTGGCAGGGGGCCGAAGAGACCCAGTACTTC. This codes for CASSEWWQGAEETQYF.

The chain carries TRBV11-2 and TRBJ1-4, with D perhaps matching TRBD1 (5 bases). Germline V gives CDR1 SGHAT, CDR2 FQNNGV. Trimming removed 5 bases at V and 0 bases at J, with 10 bases between. There are 15 residues in the CDR3. The DNA for the CDR3 is TGTGCCAGCAGCCAGCAGGGTACAACTAATGAAAAACTGTTTTTT. Its translation: CASSQQGTTNEKLFF.

The genes are TRBV7-2 and TRBJ2-3; D perhaps matches TRBD1 (5 bases). Trimming stripped 2 bases from V and 1 base from J, with 13 bases between. The CDR3 is 16 residues long. Germline V gives CDR1 SGHTA, CDR2 FQGNSA. The CDR3 protein is CASSLRPQGGTDTQYF. The CDR3 DNA is TGTGCCAGCAGCTTACGCCCTCAGGGTGGCACAGATACGCAGTATTTT.

The chain links TRBV5-1 to TRBJ1-2; unclear D gene. V lost 3 bases and J lost 0, with 9 bases in between. The V gene's germline CDR1 is SGHRS and CDR2 YFSETQ. This CDR3 comprises 14 residues. In nucleotides, the CDR3 is TGCGCCAGCAGCTCGGTTGGAGCTAACTATGGCTACACCTTC. It translates to CASSSVGANYGYTF.

V usage is TRBV7-2 and J usage is TRBJ2-1; TRBD2 might be the D (6 bases). This CDR3 has 15 residues. Germline-derived CDR1 and CDR2 are SGHTA and FQGNSA. V lost 5 bases and J 2 bases, leaving 13 bases between the germline ends. The CDR3 DNA follows: TGTGCCAGCAGCCAGTTAACGGGGGCCTACAATGAGCAGTTCTTC. Translation gives CASSQLTGAYNEQFF.

This clone has only a few counts. The rearrangement joins TRBV12-2 to TRBJ1-5. TRBV12-2 is marked as a pseudogene. CDR3 length equals 12 residues. The CDR3 coding sequence is TGTGCAAGTCGCTTAAGGCGGCAGCCCCAGCATTTT. Protein product: CASRLRRQPQHF.

The chain combines TRBV6-5 with TRBJ2-7, with unresolved D. This CDR3 has 13 amino acids. Germline lookup yields CDR1 MNHEY and CDR2 SVGAGI. Between the trimmed V and J ends, which lost 6 bases and 1 base, there was a span of 10 bases. CDR3 loop: CASSLGLSYEQYF. The CDR3 nucleotides read TGTGCCAGCAGCCTGGGCCTTTCCTACGAGCAGTACTTC.

The chain joins TRBV4-1 to TRBJ2-7; maybe TRBD1 (5 bases). Between the trimmed V and J ends, which lost 0 bases and 2 bases, there was a span of 11 bases. The CDR3 runs to 15 residues. Germline-derived CDR1 and CDR2 are MGHRA and YSYEKL. CDR3 protein: CASSQEETEAYEQYF. In nucleotides, the CDR3 is TGCGCCAGCAGCCAAGAAGAGACAGAGGCCTACGAGCAGTACTTC.

The chain combines TRBV5-4 with TRBJ2-1; TRBD1 aligns across 7 bases. Looked up from germline, CDR1 is SGHNT and CDR2 is YYREEE (reference sequence). V was pared by 4 bases and J by 2 bases, with 6 bases of the junction left unmatched. This CDR3 has 15 amino acids. The CDR3: CASSGGGQAYNEQFF. The CDR3 nucleotides are TGTGCCAGCAGCGGTGGAGGACAGGCCTACAATGAGCAGTTCTTC.

CDR3 nucleotide sequence: TGTGCCAGCAGCCCTAGACAGGTGTATGGCTACACCTTC. Protein sequence: CASSPRQVYGYTF. The V gene is TRBV7-9, the J gene TRBJ1-2, with a possible D match to TRBD1 (6 bases). CDR3 size: 13 residues. The V gene lost 5 bases and the J gene lost 5 bases, with 12 bases spanning the gap. Germline CDR1 reads SEHNR; CDR2 reads FQNEAQ (reference sequence).

The J gene is TRBJ1-1, the V gene TRBV7-2; TRBD1 might be the D (5 bases). CDR3 size: 14 residues. With 6 bases removed from V and 5 bases from J, the gap between germline ends came to 16 bases. Germline V lookup: CDR1 SGHTA, CDR2 FQGNSA. CDR3 in amino acids: CASRTDGGSTEAFF. CDR3 in DNA: TGTGCCAGCAGAACCGACGGGGGGTCTACTGAAGCTTTCTTT.

The V call is TRBV19, the J call TRBJ1-5, with 9 bases aligning to TRBD1. Germline V gene lookup returns CDR1 LNHDA and CDR2 SQIVND (reference sequence). This CDR3 has 14 residues. V lost 4 bases and J lost 7; bases outside the gene matches: 5. CDR3 protein: CASSTTGGNQPQHF. CDR3 nucleotide sequence: TGTGCCAGTAGTACGACAGGGGGTAACCAGCCCCAGCATTTT.

This rearrangement joins TRBV3-1 (or the pseudogene TRBV3-2) to TRBJ2-1, with D possibly matching TRBD1 (5 bases). The CDR3 runs 11 residues. Germline CDR1 and CDR2: LGHDT and YNNKEL (reference sequence). Trimming took 7 bases from V and 7 from J, leaving 8 bases between them. The DNA of the CDR3 is TGTGCCAGCACTCAGGGTAATGAGCAGTTCTTC. The encoded protein is CASTQGNEQFF.

The chain combines TRBV9 with TRBJ1-2; the D gene is possibly TRBD1 (6 bases). The CDR3 loop spans 12 amino acids. The germline V and J ends were trimmed by 4 bases and 8 bases, with 12 bases remaining between them. Germline V gene data show CDR1 as SGDLS and CDR2 as YYNGEE. CDR3 sequence: CASSPRDNGYTF. The CDR3 DNA is TGTGCCAGCAGCCCCCGGGACAACGGCTACACCTTC.

The chain joins TRBV12-3 or TRBV12-4 to TRBJ2-5; D remains unclear. Trimming cost V 6 bases and J 5 bases, with 7 bases left between them. This CDR3 has 11 amino acids. This CDR3 reads CASRAGETQYF. CDR3 nucleotide sequence: TGTGCCAGCAGGGCCGGGGAGACCCAGTACTTC.

The rearrangement joins TRBV3-1 (or the pseudogene TRBV3-2) to TRBJ2-1; D possibly corresponds to TRBD1 (5 bases). Trimming stripped 0 bases from V and 3 bases from J, with 15 bases between. The CDR3 loop spans 17 amino acids. CDR1 and CDR2 from the germline V gene are LGHDT and YNNKEL (reference sequence). In nucleotides, the CDR3 is TGTGCCAGCAGCCAAGAGTCTTCGCCAGGGTTCTACAATGAGCAGTTCTTC. It encodes CASSQESSPGFYNEQFF.

This sequence joins TRBV5-4 and TRBJ2-7; perhaps TRBD1 as D (5 bases). CDR1 is SGHNT, CDR2 YYREEE, per germline (reference sequence). Trimming removed 4 bases from V and 4 bases from J, with 12 bases in between. The CDR3 contains 13 residues. CDR3 loop: CASSISSGYEQYF. For the CDR3, the DNA is TGTGCCAGCAGCATTTCCTCAGGGTACGAGCAGTACTTC.

V is TRBV19 and J is TRBJ2-1; TRBD1 matches at 9 bases. V dropped 4 bases and J dropped 6; count of bases not matched to a gene: 4. CDR1 LNHDA and CDR2 SQIVND come from the germline V gene (reference sequence). The CDR3 is made up of 14 amino acids. Written as DNA, the CDR3 is TGTGCCAGTAGTACGCCGGGACAGGGCAATGAGCAGTTCTTC. Its translation is CASSTPGQGNEQFF.

CDR3 sequence reads: CASSYVGRIYNEQFF. CDR3 nucleotides: TGTGCCAGCAGTTACGTCGGCAGGATATACAATGAGCAGTTCTTC. The chain joins TRBV6-2 or TRBV6-3 to TRBJ2-1; D is unresolved. Trimming left V 2 bases short and J 4 bases short, with 12 bases between. Germline CDR1 is MNHEY and CDR2 is SVGEGT. CDR3 length: 15 residues.

V is TRBV4-1 and J is TRBJ1-5; TRBD1 matches at 9 bases. Germline values: CDR1 MGHRA, CDR2 YSYEKL. The CDR3 runs 17 residues. J lost 4 bases, V lost 1 base, and 8 bases had no gene match. This chain's CDR3 is CASSQVFYRGRNQPQHF. DNA of the CDR3: TGCGCCAGCAGCCAAGTGTTTTACAGGGGGCGGAATCAGCCCCAGCATTTT.